The clone carrying this TCR beta chain was detected only a few times. The antigen remains undetermined. The data were taken from a study of blood T cells in healthy people across ages. Isolation per sample recovered at least 7 million PBMCs. CDR3 length: 15 amino acids. V was shortened by 6 bases and J by 0 bases, with 14 bases between the two germline ends. Looked up from germline, CDR1 is MNHEY and CDR2 is SMNVEV (reference sequence). Findings and limits, study-wide: Per million T cells, TCR beta diversity dropped about linearly as age rose. Estimated diversity across one million T cells was deemed an underestimate.

Primers used in a second PCR of roughly 6 to 11 cycles were a sample-barcoded 5' primer and a J-beta primer mix. Tags on each cDNA molecule came from a template-switch adaptor with 12 random nucleotides. MiXCR was run by TCRdb on the 5' RACE reads, yielding one entry per CDR3 protein. The sample has 710,000 or so distinct CDR3 sequences, 22% seen once. Sequences were obtained from blood. J is TRBJ1-2 and V is TRBV27, with a tentative D call TRBD1 (6 bases). The TCR sequence derives from a man between 65 and 85 years old in good health. CDR3 residues: CASRRGQSTNYGYTF. DNA of the CDR3: TGTGCCAGCAGACGCGGACAGTCGACTAACTATGGCTACACCTTC.